One and the same sample provided the 21 T cell receptor beta chains below, sequenced in a study of blood T cells in healthy people across ages. The authors ran a second PCR of about 6 to 12 cycles using a sample-barcoded 5' primer and a J-beta primer mix. TCRdb reanalysed the 5' RACE reads using MiXCR and keeps one entry per CDR3 protein. The table has hundreds of thousands of distinct CDR3 sequences, approximately 60% seen once. Specimen: blood. The receptor source for this set is a middle-aged man in good health.

The chain employs TRBV5-1 and TRBJ1-4, with D possibly being TRBD1 (6 bases). The CDR3 runs to 14 residues. V lost 3 bases, J lost 7 bases, and 13 bases lay in between. Germline CDR1 and CDR2: SGHRS and YFSETQ. DNA for the CDR3: TGCGCCAGCAGCTCCGAACGGGACACTGAAAAACTGTTTTTT. Residues: CASSSERDTEKLFF.

The genes are TRBV5-1 and TRBJ2-5; possible D gene TRBD2, 6 bases. The V end was cut by 4 bases, the J end by 1 base, with 23 bases between. The germline CDR1 and CDR2 sequences are SGHRS and YFSETQ. There are 18 residues in the CDR3. The CDR3: CASSTVASDRVIQETQYF. The CDR3 nucleotides are TGCGCCAGCAGCACGGTGGCTAGCGATAGGGTGATCCAAGAGACCCAGTACTTC.

The CDR3 spells CATQSGQQAYGYTF. Written as DNA, the CDR3 is TGTGCCACCCAGTCGGGACAGCAAGCCTATGGCTACACCTTC. J is TRBJ1-2 and V is TRBV25-1; 7 nucleotides agree with TRBD1. The CDR3 is 14 amino acids. V shed 10 bases and J 4 bases; nucleotides not matched to a gene: 12. Germline V gene sequence: CDR1 MGHDK, CDR2 SYGVNS.

V and J are TRBV6-2 or TRBV6-3 and TRBJ1-2; weak D call: TRBD1 (6 bases). CDR3 length equals 14 residues. With 4 bases removed from V and 4 bases from J, the gap between germline ends came to 13 bases. Germline V lookup: CDR1 MNHEY, CDR2 SVGEGT. In nucleotides, the CDR3 is TGTGCCAGCAGTTTAGCCGACAGGCCCTATGGCTACACCTTC. Translation gives CASSLADRPYGYTF.

The sample holds a few counts of this clonotype. The V and J genes are TRBV20-1 and TRBJ2-3, with 11 positions matching TRBD1. The germline gives CDR1 DFQATT, CDR2 SNEGSKA (reference sequence). The V gene end was trimmed by 2 bases and the J gene end by 3 bases; junction bases not matched to a gene: 10. This CDR3 is 17 amino acids long. Here the CDR3 reads CSARPQDRGPRTDTQYF. In nucleotides, the CDR3 is TGCAGTGCTAGACCCCAGGACAGGGGGCCGAGAACAGATACGCAGTATTTT.

The V gene is TRBV12-3 or TRBV12-4, the J gene TRBJ2-5; D unclear. This CDR3 comprises 14 residues. The ends were cut back, 2 bases at V and 4 bases at J, with 11 bases in the middle. Here the CDR3 DNA reads TGTGCCAGCAGTTTATTCAGGCAGACAGAGACCCAGTACTTC. Amino acids: CASSLFRQTETQYF.

This clonotype was seen a single time. This chain uses TRBV7-9 with TRBJ2-7, with 7 bases lining up with TRBD1. Per the germline V gene, CDR1 is SEHNR and CDR2 is FQNEAQ (reference sequence). The CDR3 length is 17 residues. After removal of 2 bases from V and 2 bases from J, the junction contained 12 bases not matched to a gene. CDR3 protein: CASSLKGDRYFTYEQYF. Here the CDR3 DNA reads TGTGCCAGCAGCTTAAAGGGGGACAGATATTTCACCTACGAGCAGTACTTC.

This clonotype was seen a few times. The J gene is TRBJ1-2, the V gene TRBV29-1; D call uncertain. The CDR3 length is 11 residues. The germline gives CDR1 SQVTM, CDR2 ANQGSEA. The ends were cut back, 4 bases at V and 8 bases at J, with 11 bases in the middle. As DNA, the CDR3 is TGCAGCGTTGTTGGAACGAAGGGCTACACCTTC. Translated, it gives CSVVGTKGYTF.

The V gene is TRBV10-3, the J gene TRBJ2-5; the D gene could be TRBD1 or TRBD2 (6 bases each). The CDR3 runs to 14 residues. Per germline, CDR1 ENHRY and CDR2 SYGVKD. V lost 10 bases, J lost 11 bases, and 26 bases lay in between. This CDR3 reads CATQSEGGPWEQYF. CDR3 sequence (DNA): TGTGCCACCCAGAGTGAGGGGGGCCCCTGGGAGCAGTACTTC.

This clonotype was counted between two and nine times. The chain recombines TRBV5-1 with TRBJ2-1; 10 bases align to TRBD1. Germline CDR1 and CDR2: SGHRS and YFSETQ. This CDR3 has 16 amino acids. V shed 4 bases and J 8 bases; nucleotides not matched to a gene: 12. CDR3 amino acids: CASSDPGQGSGDEQFF. CDR3 DNA: TGCGCCAGCAGCGATCCGGGACAGGGGTCGGGAGATGAGCAGTTCTTC.

At least ten counts were recorded for this clonotype. The genes are TRBV28 and TRBJ2-7; perhaps TRBD1 as D (5 bases). With 6 bases removed from V and 0 bases from J, the gap between germline ends came to 9 bases. The CDR3 is 13 residues long. Germline CDR1 is MDHEN and CDR2 is SYDVKM. As DNA, the CDR3 is TGTGCCAGCAGCCGAGACAGCTCCTACGAGCAGTACTTC. Residues: CASSRDSSYEQYF.

The chain recombines TRBV20-1 with TRBJ1-1; 7 bases map to TRBD1. CDR1 DFQATT and CDR2 SNEGSKA come from the germline V gene (reference sequence). The V and J ends lost 4 bases and 0 bases, in that order; junction bases with no gene match: 11. This CDR3 region has 16 residues. CDR3: CSAKGGTAGLNTEAFF. CDR3 sequence (DNA): TGCAGTGCTAAAGGAGGGACAGCAGGGTTGAACACTGAAGCTTTCTTT.

The chain couples TRBV11-2 to TRBJ2-3; 8 nucleotides match TRBD2. This CDR3 region has 15 residues. Trimming took 3 bases from V and 1 from J; bases not matched to a gene: 3. Germline V gives CDR1 SGHAT, CDR2 FQNNGV. In DNA form, the CDR3 reads TGTGCCAGCAGCTTGAGCGGGAGTGGCACAGATACGCAGTATTTT. Translated, it gives CASSLSGSGTDTQYF.

This chain joins TRBV5-6 and TRBJ1-4; 9 nucleotides align to TRBD1. The CDR3 sequence is 16 residues long. V gave up 3 bases and J gave up 3 bases; unmatched junction bases: 6. CDR1 and CDR2 (germline): SGHDT, YYEEEE. CDR3 sequence reads: CASSYYRGLANEKLFF. For the CDR3, the DNA is TGTGCCAGCAGCTATTACAGGGGGCTGGCTAATGAAAAACTGTTTTTT. Drawing the rest from reference TRBV5-6 and TRBJ1-4, the complete variable domain is DAGVTQSPTHLIKTRGQQVTLRCSPKSGHDTVSWYQQALGQGPQFIFQYYEEEERQRGNFPDRFSGHQFPNYSSELNVNALLLGDSALYLCASSYYRGLANEKLFFGSGTQLSVL.

This clonotype was counted ten times or more. The chain employs TRBV20-1 and TRBJ2-3, with D hard to call. Germline V gene sequence: CDR1 DFQATT, CDR2 SNEGSKA (reference sequence). V gave up 3 bases and J gave up 1 base, with 8 bases separating them. CDR3 length: 13 amino acids. The CDR3 sequence: CSASRVGTDTQYF. DNA of the CDR3: TGCAGTGCTAGTCGGGTGGGCACAGATACGCAGTATTTT.

The chain links TRBV5-1 to TRBJ2-3, with 7 bases identical to TRBD2. Losses at the gene ends were 4 bases for V and 6 bases for J; bases not matched to a gene: 2. CDR1 and CDR2 (germline): SGHRS, YFSETQ. This CDR3 is built from 12 residues. The CDR3 DNA is TGCGCCAGCAGCAGGGAGGGGGATACGCAGTATTTT. Translation: CASSREGDTQYF. Full variable domain (outside the CDR3, taken from reference TRBV5-1 and TRBJ2-3): KAGVTQTPRYLIKTRGQQVTLSCSPISGHRSVSWYQQTPGQGLQFLFEYFSETQRNKGNFPGRFSGRQFSNSRSEMNVSTLELGDSALYLCASSREGDTQYFGPGTRLTVL.

This clonotype showed up just a few times. The V and J genes are TRBV15 and TRBJ1-2, with 11 bases matching TRBD1. Unmatched junction bases numbered 9, after V lost 5 bases and J lost 7 bases. Per germline, CDR1 LNHNV and CDR2 YYDKDF (reference sequence). CDR3 length equals 15 residues. The CDR3 reads CATSLDRGPSGGYTF. DNA of the CDR3: TGTGCCACCAGCCTGGACAGGGGGCCAAGCGGTGGCTACACCTTC.

This clonotype was seen a handful of times. The rearrangement uses TRBV5-1 and TRBJ2-5, with 12 nucleotides matching TRBD2. The CDR3 runs 16 residues. Unmatched junction bases numbered 5, after V lost 4 bases and J lost 1 base. CDR1 and CDR2 from the germline V gene are SGHRS and YFSETQ. The CDR3 nucleotides read TGCGCCAGCAGCACTGCTAGCGGGGGGGCCCAAGAGACCCAGTACTTC. Translating it yields CASSTASGGAQETQYF. The variable domain in full, with the rest retrieved from reference TRBV5-1 and TRBJ2-5, is KAGVTQTPRYLIKTRGQQVTLSCSPISGHRSVSWYQQTPGQGLQFLFEYFSETQRNKGNFPGRFSGRQFSNSRSEMNVSTLELGDSALYLCASSTASGGAQETQYFGPGTRLLVL.

In this sample, this clonotype turned up a few times. The chain combines TRBV6-5 with TRBJ1-1; D is ambiguous. The germline CDR1 and CDR2 sequences are MNHEY and SVGAGI. V lost 4 bases to trimming and J lost 7 bases, with 7 bases between them. The CDR3 runs to 11 residues. For the CDR3, the DNA is TGTGCCAGCAGTTTAGGGATTGAAGCTTTCTTT. It specifies CASSLGIEAFF.

This chain uses TRBV7-9 with TRBJ2-1, with D hard to call. The CDR3 sequence is 15 residues long. Germline V lookup: CDR1 SEHNR, CDR2 FQNEAQ (reference sequence). V gave up 7 bases and J gave up 7 bases, with 20 bases separating them. CDR3 nucleotide sequence: TGTGCCAGCACCCCCGTGGGATCTGGATGGAATGAGCAGTTCTTC. Translation gives CASTPVGSGWNEQFF.

The chain links TRBV9 to TRBJ1-1, with 7 bases fitting TRBD1. The V gene end was trimmed by 4 bases and the J gene end by 6 bases; junction bases not matched to a gene: 12. The germline V gene encodes CDR1 SGDLS and CDR2 YYNGEE. The CDR3 is 15 residues long. This CDR3 is CASSPLTGLGSEAFF. The CDR3 DNA sequence: TGTGCCAGCAGCCCTTTGACAGGGCTGGGATCTGAAGCTTTCTTT.